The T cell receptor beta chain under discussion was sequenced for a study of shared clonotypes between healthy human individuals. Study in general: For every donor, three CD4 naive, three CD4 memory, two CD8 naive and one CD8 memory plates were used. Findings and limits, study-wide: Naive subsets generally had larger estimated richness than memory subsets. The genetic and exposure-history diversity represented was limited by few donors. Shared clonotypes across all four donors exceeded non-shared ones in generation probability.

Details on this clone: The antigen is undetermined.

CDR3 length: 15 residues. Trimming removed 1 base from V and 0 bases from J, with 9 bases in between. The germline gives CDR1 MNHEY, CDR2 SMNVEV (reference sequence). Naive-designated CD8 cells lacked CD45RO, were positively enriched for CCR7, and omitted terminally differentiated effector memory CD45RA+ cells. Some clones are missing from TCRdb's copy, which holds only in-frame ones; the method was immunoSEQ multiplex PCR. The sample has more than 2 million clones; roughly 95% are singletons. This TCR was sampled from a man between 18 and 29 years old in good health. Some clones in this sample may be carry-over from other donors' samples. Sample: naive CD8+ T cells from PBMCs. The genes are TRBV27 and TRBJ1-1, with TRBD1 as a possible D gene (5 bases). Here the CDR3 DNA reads TGTGCCAGCAGTTTATGGCAGGGCATGAACACTGAAGCTTTCTTT. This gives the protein CASSLWQGMNTEAFF.